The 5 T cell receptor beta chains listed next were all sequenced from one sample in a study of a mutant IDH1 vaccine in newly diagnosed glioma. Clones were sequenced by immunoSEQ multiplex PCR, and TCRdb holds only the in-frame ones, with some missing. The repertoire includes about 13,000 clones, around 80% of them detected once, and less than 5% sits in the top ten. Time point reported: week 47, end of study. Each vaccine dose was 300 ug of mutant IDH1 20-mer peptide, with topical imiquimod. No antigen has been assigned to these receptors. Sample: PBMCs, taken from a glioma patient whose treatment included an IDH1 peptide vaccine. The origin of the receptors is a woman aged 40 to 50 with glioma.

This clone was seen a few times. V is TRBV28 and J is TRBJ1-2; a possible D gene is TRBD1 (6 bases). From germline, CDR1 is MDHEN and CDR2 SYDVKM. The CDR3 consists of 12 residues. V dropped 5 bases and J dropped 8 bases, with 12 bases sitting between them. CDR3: CASSTGYRGYTF. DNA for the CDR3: TGTGCCAGCAGTACAGGGTATCGCGGCTACACCTTC.

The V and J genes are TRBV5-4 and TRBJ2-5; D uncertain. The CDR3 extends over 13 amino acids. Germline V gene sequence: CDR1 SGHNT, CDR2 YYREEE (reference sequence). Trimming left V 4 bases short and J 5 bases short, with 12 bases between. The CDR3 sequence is CASSRPETETQYF. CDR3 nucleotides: TGTGCCAGCAGCCGTCCGGAGACGGAGACCCAGTACTTC.

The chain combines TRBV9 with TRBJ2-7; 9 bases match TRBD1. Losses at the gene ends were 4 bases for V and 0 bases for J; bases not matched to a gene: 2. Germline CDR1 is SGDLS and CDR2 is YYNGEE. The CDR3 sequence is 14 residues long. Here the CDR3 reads CASSRGQGSYEQYF. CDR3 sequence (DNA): TGTGCCAGCAGCCGGGGACAGGGCTCCTACGAGCAGTACTTC.

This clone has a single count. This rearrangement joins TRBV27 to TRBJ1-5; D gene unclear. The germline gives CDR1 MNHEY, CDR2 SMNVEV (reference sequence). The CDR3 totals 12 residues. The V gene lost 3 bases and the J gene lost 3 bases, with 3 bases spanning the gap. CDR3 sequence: CASSFFNQPQHF. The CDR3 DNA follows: TGTGCCAGCAGTTTCTTCAATCAGCCCCAGCATTTT.

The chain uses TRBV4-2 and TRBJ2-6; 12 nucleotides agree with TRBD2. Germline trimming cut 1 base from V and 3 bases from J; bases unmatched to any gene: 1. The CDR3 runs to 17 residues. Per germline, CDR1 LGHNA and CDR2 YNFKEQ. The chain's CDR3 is CASSQGLAGDGANVLTF. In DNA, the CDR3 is TGTGCCAGCAGCCAAGGACTAGCGGGAGATGGGGCCAACGTCCTGACTTTC.